This TCR beta chain was obtained from a study of cytomegalovirus exposure and HLA in healthy donors. In the study overall: Within the Caucasian-associated ancestry cluster were roughly 81% of the roughly 360 genotyped donors.

This clone is a singleton in its sample. Its antigen is undetermined. This specimen includes other DNA sequences encoding the same CDR3. The germline V gene has CDR1 SGHRS and CDR2 YFSETQ. The CDR3 is 13 amino acids. V was cut by 0 bases and J by 1 base, with 4 bases left in between. Regarding the study as a whole: About 87% or about 30% of the time was how often most TCR beta V segments were productive, according to an earlier analysis. In a later analysis, TCR beta V- and J-gene trimming was associated with a missense DCLRE1C variant.

The PCR employed 60 Vbeta primers together with 13 Jbeta primers. Profiling relied on immunoSEQ multiplex PCR, and the TCRdb table lists in-frame clones only, not all of them. In the table there are over 150,000 clones, 75% of which are singletons. Sequencing was performed on PBMCs. The TCR comes from a woman in her forties or fifties in good health and CMV-seropositive. The chain couples TRBV5-1 to TRBJ2-5; D is ambiguous. In DNA, the CDR3 is TGCGCCAGCAGCTTGGCGGTCCAAGAGACCCAGTACTTC. It codes for CASSLAVQETQYF.